A selection of T cell receptor beta chains follows, all from one sample in a study of CD8 T cells in ankylosing spondylitis. TCRdb reprocessed the 5' RACE reads via MiXCR and lists one record per CDR3 protein. The sample lists hundreds of thousands of distinct CDR3 sequences, approximately 22% seen once, with 13% in the top ten. Sequencing was carried out using blood, either unsorted or a sorted T cell fraction (not recorded which). These receptor sequences come from a male donor with ankylosing spondylitis or in good health (not recorded which). Both conserved end residues are part of each CDR3. The order of the fields is V gene, D gene, J gene, clone size, CDR3 DNA, CDR3 protein. D genes are given only for firm matches. Only some rows state a clone size, as once, few, many or a class for expanded clones.

v_gene: TRBV5-1; d_gene: .; j_gene: TRBJ2-1; abundance: few; CDR3nt: TGCGCCAGCAGCTTGCTAAAATACAATGAGCAGTTCTTC; CDR3aa: CASSLLKYNEQFF
v_gene: TRBV7-9; d_gene: TRBD1; j_gene: TRBJ2-7; abundance: few; CDR3nt: TGTGCCAGCAGCTCGGGGACAGGGCCGAGTGAGCAGTACTTC; CDR3aa: CASSSGTGPSEQYF
v_gene: TRBV10-3; d_gene: .; j_gene: TRBJ2-7; abundance: .; CDR3nt: TGTGCCACCACGTCTCCACCCGCCTACGAGCAGTACTTC; CDR3aa: CATTSPPAYEQYF
v_gene: TRBV12-3/TRBV12-4; d_gene: .; j_gene: TRBJ2-7; abundance: many; CDR3nt: TGTGCCAGCAGTTTTGAAGGACAGCTTTCCTACGAGCAGTACTTC; CDR3aa: CASSFEGQLSYEQYF
v_gene: TRBV7-6; d_gene: TRBD1; j_gene: TRBJ2-7; abundance: .; CDR3nt: TGTGCCAGCAGTTGGGCCCAGACAGGGTCTACCTACGAGCAGTACTTC; CDR3aa: CASSWAQTGSTYEQYF
v_gene: TRBV24-1; d_gene: .; j_gene: TRBJ2-4; abundance: .; CDR3nt: TGTGCCACCAGTGATCTCGGCATTCAGTACTTC; CDR3aa: CATSDLGIQYF
v_gene: TRBV20-1; d_gene: .; j_gene: TRBJ2-3; abundance: .; CDR3nt: TGCAGTGCTAGAGGGGGAGGGGGGGATACGCAGTATTTT; CDR3aa: CSARGGGGDTQYF
v_gene: TRBV27; d_gene: TRBD1; j_gene: TRBJ2-7; abundance: .; CDR3nt: TGTGCCAGCAGTTTTGGAGACAGGGGTTACGAGCAGTACTTC; CDR3aa: CASSFGDRGYEQYF
v_gene: TRBV5-5; d_gene: TRBD1; j_gene: TRBJ2-1; abundance: .; CDR3nt: TGTGCCAGCAGCCCCCGGACAGGGGGATGGGTTGAGCAGTTCTTC; CDR3aa: CASSPRTGGWVEQFF
v_gene: TRBV12-3/TRBV12-4; d_gene: .; j_gene: TRBJ2-7; abundance: .; CDR3nt: TGTGCCAGCAGTACACCCGAAAGGGGCGACTACTACGAGCAGTACTTC; CDR3aa: CASSTPERGDYYEQYF
v_gene: TRBV7-9; d_gene: .; j_gene: TRBJ2-2; abundance: few; CDR3nt: TGTGCCAGCAGCGTGACAGAGAACACCGGGGAGCTGTTTTTT; CDR3aa: CASSVTENTGELFF
v_gene: TRBV4-2; d_gene: .; j_gene: TRBJ2-2; abundance: .; CDR3nt: TGTGCCAGCAGCCAACCTAGCACCGGGGAGCTGTTTTTT; CDR3aa: CASSQPSTGELFF
v_gene: TRBV27; d_gene: .; j_gene: TRBJ1-5; abundance: .; CDR3nt: TGTGCCAGCAGTGAGGCGTGGAGCAATCAGCCCCAGCATTTT; CDR3aa: CASSEAWSNQPQHF
v_gene: TRBV7-8; d_gene: .; j_gene: TRBJ2-2; abundance: .; CDR3nt: TGTGCCAGCAGCTTAGCGGGTTGGACCGGGGAGCTGTTTTTT; CDR3aa: CASSLAGWTGELFF
v_gene: TRBV20-1; d_gene: .; j_gene: TRBJ2-1; abundance: few; CDR3nt: TGCAGTGCTAGGAGCAGAGAAGACTACAATGAGCAGTTCTTC; CDR3aa: CSARSREDYNEQFF
v_gene: TRBV12-3/TRBV12-4; d_gene: .; j_gene: TRBJ2-1; abundance: .; CDR3nt: TGTGCCAGCAGCCCCGAGGGGTGGTTCGACAATGAGCAGTTCTTC; CDR3aa: CASSPEGWFDNEQFF